Listed here is a single TCR beta chain. What it recognizes is unknown. This specimen comes from a study of OX40 agonist ivuxolimab in advanced cancers. TCRdb's table, derived via immunoSEQ multiplex PCR, lists solely in-frame clones and lacks some. The sample gives approximately 56,000 clones, around nine tenths of which show up once; around 15% is in the top ten. Study-level findings and limits: Expanded clones belonging to CD8+ T cells outnumbered, on average, those of CD4+.

Trimming cost V 6 bases and J 8 bases, with 13 bases left between them. CDR3 length: 12 residues. CDR1 is SGHAT and CDR2 is FQNNGV in the germline V gene. This specimen was CD4+ or CD8+ T cells sorted from blood, taken in a trial of the OX40 agonist ivuxolimab. The sequence came from an adult with an advanced solid tumor such as melanoma, head and neck, liver or kidney cancer. V gene TRBV11-2 combines with J gene TRBJ1-1, with D tentatively TRBD1 (6 bases). The CDR3 nucleotides are TGTGCCAGCAGACGGGACATTCGGGAAGCTTTCTTT. Residues: CASRRDIREAFF. Using reference TRBV11-2 and TRBJ1-1 for the parts outside the CDR3, the full variable domain is EAGVAQSPRYKIIEKRQSVAFWCNPISGHATLYWYQQILGQGPKLLIQFQNNGVVDDSQLPKDRFSAERLKGVDSTLKIQPAKLEDSAVYLCASRRDIREAFFGQGTRLTVV.